The clone carrying this T cell receptor (beta chain) was counted only a few times. The source of the sample is a study of blood T cell repertoires in COVID-19. The CDR3 runs to 13 residues. Trimming cost V 6 bases and J 1 base, with 9 bases left between them. Looked up from germline, CDR1 is SNHLY and CDR2 is FYNNEI. The data were produced by immunoSEQ multiplex PCR, yet TCRdb's version contains in-frame clones alone and is incomplete. The sample lists about 60,000 clones, almost 85% occurring once. The genes are TRBV2 and TRBJ1-1; possibly TRBD1 for D (6 bases). The receptor comes from a man between 60 and 70 years old with acute or convalescent COVID-19. The specimen sequenced was peripheral blood. The CDR3 DNA is TGTGCCAGCAGACAGGGAGAGAACACTGAAGCTTTCTTT. Translation gives CASRQGENTEAFF.